What follows are 9 T cell receptor beta chains derived from one specimen sequenced in a study of blood T cell repertoires in COVID-19. The data were produced by immunoSEQ multiplex PCR, yet TCRdb's version contains in-frame clones alone and is incomplete. The sample holds some 100,000 clones, 85% seen once. The sequencing sample was made of peripheral blood. These receptors came from a woman between 65 and 79 years old with active or convalescent COVID-19.

The chain links TRBV7-2 to TRBJ1-2; D call uncertain. Trimming took 3 bases from V and 8 from J, leaving 13 bases between them. The CDR3 contains 13 residues. Per the germline V gene, CDR1 is SGHTA and CDR2 is FQGNSA. CDR3 nucleotide sequence: TGTGCCAGCAGCTTTGTCCGATACAGCGGCTACACCTTC. As protein: CASSFVRYSGYTF.

The rearrangement links TRBV3-1 (or the pseudogene TRBV3-2) to TRBJ2-1, with 9 bases aligning to TRBD2. CDR3 length equals 15 residues. V lost 3 bases and J lost 0; bases outside the gene matches: 0. From germline, CDR1 is LGHDT and CDR2 YNNKEL (reference sequence). As DNA, the CDR3 is TGTGCCAGCAGCCATAGCGGGAGCTCCTACAATGAGCAGTTCTTC. Its protein is CASSHSGSSYNEQFF.

V and J are TRBV10-3 and TRBJ1-1, with 10 positions matching TRBD1. The CDR3 spans 16 residues. Germline V lookup: CDR1 ENHRY, CDR2 SYGVKD. V was pared by 6 bases and J by 2 bases, with 9 bases of the junction left unmatched. The CDR3 nucleotides read TGTGCCATCAGCGTTACCCCGACAGGGGGCAACACTGAAGCTTTCTTT. This gives the protein CAISVTPTGGNTEAFF.

The chain combines TRBV5-1 with TRBJ2-1; no clear D gene. Germline CDR1 reads SGHRS; CDR2 reads YFSETQ. This CDR3 is 13 amino acids long. Trimming removed 5 bases at V and 9 bases at J, with 15 bases between. The chain's CDR3 is CASSWSQAGEQFF. CDR3 DNA sequence: TGCGCCAGCAGTTGGTCGCAAGCAGGTGAGCAGTTCTTC.

The V and J genes are TRBV28 and TRBJ2-5; 9 bases are shared with TRBD2. Looked up from germline, CDR1 is MDHEN and CDR2 is SYDVKM. Unmatched junction bases numbered 14, after V lost 6 bases and J lost 6 bases. The length of the CDR3 is 16 residues. This CDR3 reads CASSKAGGRAEKTQYF. The CDR3 DNA follows: TGTGCCAGCAGCAAAGCTGGCGGGAGGGCCGAAAAGACCCAGTACTTC. Based on the CDR3 plus reference TRBV28 and TRBJ2-5, the full variable domain is DVKVTQSSRYLVKRTGEKVFLECVQDMDHENMFWYRQDPGLGLRLIYFSYDVKMKEKGDIPEGYSVSREKKERFSLILESASTNQTSMYLCASSKAGGRAEKTQYFGPGTRLLVL.

This rearrangement joins TRBV19 to TRBJ2-6, with TRBD1 matching 9 bases. J was trimmed by 0 bases and V by 3 bases; bases with no gene match: 6. CDR1 and CDR2 from the germline V gene are LNHDA and SQIVND (reference sequence). This CDR3 is 18 amino acids long. The chain's CDR3 is CASSIADRGSSGANVLTF. For the CDR3, the DNA is TGTGCCAGTAGTATCGCGGACAGGGGAAGCTCTGGGGCCAACGTCCTGACTTTC.

In its sample, this clone was seen once. Its ends do not fully match the called genes, so a read error is possible. The rearrangement joins TRBV7-2 to TRBJ2-3; tentatively, D is TRBD1 (5 bases). CDR3 length: 16 amino acids. CDR1 is SGHTA and CDR2 is FQGNSA in the germline V gene. The CDR3 nucleotides are TGTGCCAGCAGCTCCGTGGGGCAGCTGAACACAGATACGCGGTATTTT. Protein sequence: CASSSVGQLNTDTRYF.

The CDR3 DNA follows: TGTGCCATCACCGGCCGAAACAGAGACAGCCCAACCTACGAGCAGTACTTC. As protein: CAITGRNRDSPTYEQYF. The V call is TRBV10-3, the J call TRBJ2-7, with D perhaps matching TRBD1 (5 bases). The CDR3 totals 17 residues. V lost 7 bases to trimming and J lost 2 bases, with 24 bases between them. Germline CDR1 reads ENHRY; CDR2 reads SYGVKD.

The rearrangement links TRBV4-1 to TRBJ2-5; 9 positions agree with TRBD1. The V gene end was trimmed by 2 bases and the J gene end by 5 bases; junction bases not matched to a gene: 9. This CDR3 spans 16 amino acids. In germline, CDR1 is MGHRA, CDR2 YSYEKL. CDR3 DNA sequence: TGCGCCAGCAGCCAAAGGACAGGGGCCTCTTTTGAGACCCAGTACTTC. Translated: CASSQRTGASFETQYF.